These 23 T cell receptor beta chains were sequenced from one sample in a study of blood T cell repertoires in COVID-19. Here immunoSEQ multiplex PCR was the method, and the copy in TCRdb shows in-frame clones only, minus some. Among some 200,000 clones listed, approximately 90% were seen once. Input material: PBMCs or T cells enriched from blood (not recorded which). The receptor source for this set is a woman in her 30s who had recovered from COVID-19.

This chain connects TRBV3-1 (or the pseudogene TRBV3-2) to TRBJ2-7; 9 bases are shared with TRBD2. This CDR3 is built from 18 residues. Germline CDR1 and CDR2: LGHDT and YNNKEL (reference sequence). Unmatched junction bases numbered 14, after V lost 0 bases and J lost 5 bases. The CDR3 DNA is TGTGCCAGCAGCCAAGATAAGAAATTGGTAGCGGGAGTCAACGAGCAGTACTTC. Residues: CASSQDKKLVAGVNEQYF.

The chain joins TRBV30 to TRBJ1-1; 7 bases map to TRBD1. V lost 5 bases to trimming and J lost 4 bases; unmatched junction nucleotides: 7. CDR3 size: 13 residues. Germline V gene lookup returns CDR1 GTSNPN and CDR2 SVGIG (reference sequence). The CDR3 protein is CAWDTTGPTEAFF. The CDR3 DNA reads TGTGCCTGGGACACGACAGGGCCCACTGAAGCTTTCTTT.

J is TRBJ1-1 and V is TRBV6-5; weak D call: TRBD1 (5 bases). V shed 2 bases and J shed 4 bases, with 14 bases lying between them. This CDR3 is 15 amino acids long. CDR1 and CDR2 (germline): MNHEY, SVGAGI. CDR3 DNA: TGTGCCAGCAGTTACCTGGGGACGACTAGCACTGAAGCTTTCTTT. Its translation: CASSYLGTTSTEAFF.

J is TRBJ2-3 and V is TRBV3-1 (or the pseudogene TRBV3-2); TRBD2 agrees at 8 bases. The CDR3 runs 17 residues. Germline V CDR1 and CDR2: LGHDT, YNNKEL (reference sequence). V was pared by 4 bases and J by 2 bases, with 11 bases of the junction left unmatched. For the CDR3, the DNA is TGTGCCAGCAGCCCTCCGAGGACTAGCTACAACACAGATACGCAGTATTTT. Its protein product is CASSPPRTSYNTDTQYF.

The gene calls are TRBV5-1 and TRBJ1-1, with D tentatively TRBD1 (6 bases). The CDR3 runs 13 residues. With 5 bases removed from V and 6 bases from J, the gap between germline ends came to 14 bases. The germline V gene has CDR1 SGHRS and CDR2 YFSETQ. The DNA for the CDR3 is TGCGCCAGCAGTCTCAGGGGCGGTGCTGAAGCTTTCTTT. Its translation: CASSLRGGAEAFF.

The rearrangement uses TRBV24-1 and TRBJ1-5, with D perhaps TRBD1 (6 bases). Germline CDR1 reads KGHDR; CDR2 reads SFDVKD. The CDR3 has 14 amino acids. With 12 bases removed from V and 0 bases from J, the gap between germline ends came to 14 bases. The CDR3 loop reads CAVQGLSSNQPQHF. The CDR3 DNA is TGTGCCGTACAGGGCCTGAGTAGCAATCAGCCCCAGCATTTT.

The chain joins TRBV3-1 (or the pseudogene TRBV3-2) to TRBJ1-1; maybe TRBD1 (6 bases). Germline V lookup: CDR1 LGHDT, CDR2 YNNKEL (reference sequence). Trimming left V 4 bases short and J 1 base short, with 10 bases between. The CDR3 has 14 residues. CDR3 loop: CASSRPGQNTEAFF. CDR3 coding DNA: TGTGCCAGCAGCCGACCGGGACAGAACACTGAAGCTTTCTTT.

The chain uses TRBV9 and TRBJ1-1; 9 nucleotides agree with TRBD1. This CDR3 comprises 14 residues. The junction had 6 bases not matched to a gene; V was cut back by 4 bases and J by 5 bases. Germline CDR1 and CDR2: SGDLS and YYNGEE. The CDR3 sequence is CASSPYDRGTEAFF. As DNA, the CDR3 is TGTGCCAGCAGCCCCTACGACAGGGGGACTGAAGCTTTCTTT.

CDR3 protein: CAWGAYEQYF. The DNA for the CDR3 is TGTGCCTGGGGGGCTTACGAGCAGTACTTC. The chain combines TRBV30 with TRBJ2-7, with D possibly matching TRBD1 (5 bases). Looked up from germline, CDR1 is GTSNPN and CDR2 is SVGIG (reference sequence). Trimming took 5 bases from V and 4 from J, leaving 6 bases between them. The CDR3 loop spans 10 amino acids. Full variable domain (remainder filled in from reference TRBV30 and TRBJ2-7): SQTIHQWPATLVQPVGSPLSLECTVEGTSNPNLYWYRQAAGRGLQLLFYSVGIGQISSEVPQNLSASRPQDRQFILSSKKLLLSDSGFYLCAWGAYEQYFGPGTRLTVT.

The chain links TRBV6-5 to TRBJ1-4, with D perhaps matching TRBD1 (6 bases). Between the trimmed V and J ends, which lost 6 bases and 10 bases, there was a span of 18 bases. Germline-derived CDR1 and CDR2 are MNHEY and SVGAGI. The CDR3 is 14 amino acids. Here the CDR3 DNA reads TGTGCCAGCAGGTCACTGCAGGGGTTAGCAAAACTGTTTTTT. Protein: CASRSLQGLAKLFF.

This chain links TRBV19 with TRBJ2-1; D remains ambiguous. Germline-derived CDR1 and CDR2 are LNHDA and SQIVND (reference sequence). The CDR3 totals 14 residues. V was shortened by 2 bases and J by 0 bases, with 5 bases between the two germline ends. CDR3 in DNA: TGTGCCAGTAGTATACTTAGCTCCTACAATGAGCAGTTCTTC. This translates into CASSILSSYNEQFF. The whole variable domain, filled in from reference TRBV19 and TRBJ2-1, reads DGGITQSPKYLFRKEGQNVTLSCEQNLNHDAMYWYRQDPGQGLRLIYYSQIVNDFQKGDIAEGYSVSREKKESFPLTVTSAQKNPTAFYLCASSILSSYNEQFFGPGTRLTVL.

The chain recombines TRBV13 with TRBJ2-2, with 8 bases lining up with TRBD2. The germline V gene has CDR1 PRHDT and CDR2 FYEKMQ (reference sequence). This CDR3 comprises 16 residues. Germline trimming cut 1 base from V and 3 bases from J; bases unmatched to any gene: 4. CDR3 sequence (DNA): TGTGCCAGCAGCTTAGTAGGGACTAGGGACACCGGGGAGCTGTTTTTT. Protein: CASSLVGTRDTGELFF.

V gene TRBV24-1 combines with J gene TRBJ2-3, with 12 bases that match TRBD2. Unmatched junction bases numbered 12, after V lost 9 bases and J lost 3 bases. This CDR3 comprises 17 residues. Germline V gene sequence: CDR1 KGHDR, CDR2 SFDVKD. The CDR3 spells CATAETSGRPGTDTQYF. The CDR3 nucleotides are TGTGCCACCGCAGAAACTAGCGGGAGGCCCGGGACAGATACGCAGTATTTT.

This clone occurred a few times. The rearrangement uses TRBV18 and TRBJ1-2; 8 bases align to TRBD1. Germline CDR1 KGHSH, CDR2 LQKENI. This CDR3 is built from 15 residues. The ends lost 5 bases at V and 4 bases at J; junction bases unmatched: 9. CDR3 nucleotide sequence: TGTGCCAGCTCATACGGACAGGGTCTGGGCTATGGCTACACCTTC. Translating it yields CASSYGQGLGYGYTF. The full variable domain, rest sourced from reference TRBV18 and TRBJ1-2, is NAGVMQNPRHLVRRRGQEARLRCSPMKGHSHVYWYRQLPEEGLKFMVYLQKENIIDESGMPKERFSAEFPKEGPSILRIQQVVRGDSAAYFCASSYGQGLGYGYTFGSGTRLTVV.

The chain combines TRBV4-2 with TRBJ1-5; TRBD1 might be the D (5 bases). The V end was cut by 0 bases, the J end by 7 bases, with 10 bases between. CDR1 is LGHNA and CDR2 is YNFKEQ in the germline V gene. CDR3 size: 14 residues. In DNA, the CDR3 is TGTGCCAGCAGCCAAGAAGACGGGGGGCAGCCCCAGCATTTT. Residues: CASSQEDGGQPQHF.

The chain uses TRBV27 and TRBJ1-2; TRBD1 aligns across 8 bases. J gave up 0 bases and V 5 bases, and 5 bases lay outside the gene matches. The CDR3 contains 15 residues. Germline CDR1 and CDR2: MNHEY and SMNVEV (reference sequence). The CDR3 DNA reads as TGTGCCAGCAGTCCACGGACAGGGTCTAACTATGGCTACACCTTC. Its protein is CASSPRTGSNYGYTF.

The chain links TRBV10-3 to TRBJ1-2; D remains unclear. V gave up 0 bases and J gave up 3 bases, with 5 bases separating them. CDR1 and CDR2 from the germline V gene are ENHRY and SYGVKD. The CDR3 sequence is 13 residues long. In DNA, the CDR3 is TGTGCCATCAGTGAGTCATCGGACTATGGCTACACCTTC. Residues: CAISESSDYGYTF.

The chain uses TRBV19 and TRBJ1-4; no clear D. Germline loops: CDR1 LNHDA, CDR2 SQIVND (reference sequence). The CDR3 runs 17 residues. The germline V and J ends were trimmed by 5 bases and 0 bases, with 16 bases remaining between them. CDR3 in amino acids: CASSPLGPGATNEKLFF. CDR3 in DNA: TGTGCCAGTAGTCCTCTCGGTCCAGGTGCAACTAATGAAAAACTGTTTTTT.

The chain has TRBV9 and TRBJ2-2; possibly TRBD1 for D (5 bases). In germline, CDR1 is SGDLS, CDR2 YYNGEE. Trimming shortened V by 1 base and J by 4 bases, and 11 bases separated the two germline ends. This CDR3 region has 15 residues. Here the CDR3 reads CASSVLGHTTGELFF. DNA for the CDR3: TGTGCCAGCAGCGTACTAGGACACACCACCGGGGAGCTGTTTTTT.

The chain uses TRBV9 and TRBJ2-5; D perhaps matches TRBD2 (6 bases). Trimming removed 3 bases from V and 5 bases from J, with 20 bases in between. Germline CDR1 reads SGDLS; CDR2 reads YYNGEE. The CDR3 runs to 16 residues. The CDR3 DNA reads as TGTGCCAGCAGCGCCGCCGGGGGAATACTGGGGGAGACCCAGTACTTC. Translation gives CASSAAGGILGETQYF.

The rearrangement links TRBV30 to TRBJ2-7; possibly TRBD2 for D (6 bases). Between the trimmed V and J ends, which lost 0 bases and 4 bases, there was a span of 13 bases. Germline loops: CDR1 GTSNPN, CDR2 SVGIG (reference sequence). This CDR3 has 14 residues. The chain's CDR3 is CAWSVPGSGYEQYF. As DNA, the CDR3 is TGTGCCTGGAGTGTACCCGGGAGCGGGTACGAGCAGTACTTC.

This chain uses TRBV7-2 with TRBJ1-6; TRBD1 matches 10 bases. This CDR3 spans 16 amino acids. J was trimmed by 9 bases and V by 3 bases; bases with no gene match: 8. CDR1 is SGHTA and CDR2 is FQGNSA in the germline V gene. The CDR3 region is CASSFSGTGEISPLHF. The CDR3 DNA reads as TGTGCCAGCAGCTTCTCCGGGACAGGGGAGATTTCACCCCTCCACTTT.

This sequence joins TRBV6-2 or TRBV6-3 and TRBJ2-7; 11 bases are a match to TRBD2. V lost 5 bases and J lost 3; bases outside the gene matches: 6. This CDR3 comprises 15 residues. Germline CDR1 MNHEY, CDR2 SVGEGT. Here the CDR3 reads CASSKLAGEYYEQYF. The CDR3 coding sequence is TGTGCCAGCAGTAAACTAGCGGGAGAGTACTACGAGCAGTACTTC.